The present entry profiles one T cell receptor (beta chain) with its context. This sample was included in a study of blood T cell repertoires in COVID-19. Study as a whole: The samples span acute and convalescent COVID-19 from the United States, Italy and Spain.

The V gene's germline CDR1 is LNHDA and CDR2 SQIVND (reference sequence). There are 17 residues in the CDR3. The V and J ends lost 7 bases and 2 bases respectively, with 20 bases between them. Original processing methods: Reference gene primer amplification gave nucleated cell count estimates. Generated by immunoSEQ multiplex PCR, the TCRdb table keeps only in-frame clones and is missing some. V and J calls and clone size are given by that table; D and trimming were obtained from the DNA. The sample carries some 100,000 clones, nearly 85% recorded once. Material: peripheral blood. The sequence came from a woman aged 45 to 65 with acute or convalescent COVID-19. The chain employs TRBV19 and TRBJ1-4; D is perhaps TRBD1 (6 bases). CDR3 nucleotides: TGTGCCAGTACCCCACAGGGAGCCGGGTGGACTAATGAAAAACTGTTTTTT. Its protein product is CASTPQGAGWTNEKLFF.